The 24 T cell receptor beta chains presented below share a single source sample, sequenced in a study of blood T cell repertoires in COVID-19. Sequencing used immunoSEQ multiplex PCR; TCRdb keeps in-frame clones, though not all of them. The sample holds 35,000 to 40,000 clones; 70% to 90% are singletons and the top ten take 12%. Sequencing input: peripheral blood. These TCRs come from a man aged 55 to 70 with active COVID-19.

This rearrangement joins TRBV18 to TRBJ2-2, with TRBD2 matching over 8 bases. Trimming cost V 1 base and J 4 bases; bases outside gene matches: 2. The CDR3 has 15 residues. Germline V gene data show CDR1 as KGHSH and CDR2 as LQKENI. CDR3 sequence (DNA): TGTGCCAGCTCACCACTAGCGGGATCCACCGGGGAGCTGTTTTTT. Its protein is CASSPLAGSTGELFF.

V gene TRBV19 combines with J gene TRBJ2-2; the D gene is possibly TRBD2 (5 bases). CDR3 length equals 15 residues. The V end lost 6 bases, the J end lost 5 bases, and 16 bases lay between the germline ends. Germline lookup yields CDR1 LNHDA and CDR2 SQIVND (reference sequence). CDR3 nucleotides: TGTGCCAGTAGCCCGAGGATAGCGATAACCGGGGAGCTGTTTTTT. Amino acids: CASSPRIAITGELFF.

This clone was counted only a few times. This chain connects TRBV7-4 to TRBJ1-1; D unclear. This CDR3 comprises 13 residues. CDR1 SGHVT and CDR2 SQSDAQ come from the germline V gene. Between the trimmed V and J ends, which lost 7 bases and 0 bases, there was a span of 9 bases. DNA for the CDR3: TGTGCCAGCATCCTTACGGTGAACACTGAAGCTTTCTTT. Translation gives CASILTVNTEAFF.

The J gene is TRBJ1-1, the V gene TRBV5-6, with 9 bases identical to TRBD1. Unmatched junction bases numbered 6, after V lost 3 bases and J lost 3 bases. Germline V lookup: CDR1 SGHDT, CDR2 YYEEEE. There are 15 residues in the CDR3. As DNA, the CDR3 is TGTGCCAGCAGCTGGGGGGACAGGGCTCACACTGAAGCTTTCTTT. It specifies CASSWGDRAHTEAFF.

This clone was seen once. The chain is built from TRBV3-1 (or the pseudogene TRBV3-2) and TRBJ2-1, with 12 nucleotides matching TRBD2. Trimming took 4 bases from V and 0 from J; bases not matched to a gene: 7. The germline V gene has CDR1 LGHDT and CDR2 YNNKEL (reference sequence). The CDR3 covers 18 residues. CDR3 loop: CASSPLAGGPSSYNEQFF. DNA for the CDR3: TGTGCCAGCAGCCCACTAGCGGGAGGACCGAGCTCCTACAATGAGCAGTTCTTC.

V gene TRBV2 combines with J gene TRBJ1-2; D call uncertain. The CDR3 runs to 14 residues. V lost 5 bases and J 4 bases, leaving 14 bases between the germline ends. Germline values: CDR1 SNHLY, CDR2 FYNNEI. CDR3 coding DNA: TGTGCCAGCAGTCCACCCCCCCCAGTCTATGGCTACACCTTC. Translating it yields CASSPPPPVYGYTF. Variable domain in full (rest from reference TRBV2 and TRBJ1-2): EPEVTQTPSHQVTQMGQEVILRCVPISNHLYFYWYRQILGQKVEFLVSFYNNEISEKSEIFDDQFSVERPDGSNFTLKIRSTKLEDSAMYFCASSPPPPVYGYTFGSGTRLTVV.

The chain combines TRBV10-3 with TRBJ2-5, with D uncertain. Germline V CDR1 and CDR2: ENHRY, SYGVKD. Deletions cut 0 bases from V and 3 bases from J, with 5 bases between. The CDR3 loop spans 13 amino acids. CDR3 sequence: CAISESQEETQYF. The CDR3 DNA reads as TGTGCCATCAGTGAGTCCCAGGAAGAGACCCAGTACTTC.

This rearrangement joins TRBV29-1 to TRBJ2-7, with TRBD2 as a possible D gene (5 bases). Germline loops: CDR1 SQVTM, CDR2 ANQGSEA. CDR3 length: 13 residues. Trimming removed 6 bases at V and 4 bases at J, with 16 bases between. In DNA, the CDR3 is TGCAGCGTACGCGGGCGGGTTCGGTACGAGCAGTACTTC. As protein: CSVRGRVRYEQYF.

The rearrangement links TRBV20-1 to TRBJ2-7, with 11 bases identical to TRBD2. CDR1 and CDR2 (germline): DFQATT, SNEGSKA (reference sequence). This CDR3 region has 14 residues. The V segment lost 4 bases and the J segment 2 bases; nucleotides outside the gene matches: 4. The DNA for the CDR3 is TGCAGTGCTATTGATAGCGGGAGGGCCTACGAGCAGTACTTC. Translation gives CSAIDSGRAYEQYF.

This chain uses TRBV5-6 with TRBJ2-1; a possible D gene is TRBD2 (6 bases). There are 16 residues in the CDR3. V gave up 4 bases and J gave up 0 bases, with 14 bases separating them. CDR1 is SGHDT, CDR2 YYEEEE, per germline. The CDR3 DNA sequence: TGTGCCAGCAGCCACAATCTAGCGAGCTCCTACAATGAGCAGTTCTTC. Residues: CASSHNLASSYNEQFF.

The chain combines TRBV10-2 with TRBJ2-4; 7 nucleotides align to TRBD2. CDR1 WSHSY and CDR2 SAAADI come from the germline V gene. J lost 6 bases, V lost 3 bases, and 11 bases had no gene match. The CDR3 runs to 16 residues. The CDR3 is CASSDSGTGGGNIQYF. As DNA, the CDR3 is TGCGCCAGCAGTGACTCGGGGACTGGGGGGGGAAACATTCAGTACTTC.

This chain links TRBV7-2 with TRBJ2-3; 10 bases match TRBD2. CDR1 and CDR2 (germline): SGHTA, FQGNSA. V lost 4 bases, J lost 8 bases, and 15 bases stayed unmatched. The CDR3 is made up of 17 amino acids. The CDR3 nucleotides are TGTGCCAGCAGCTCCGGCTGGGGGCTAGCGGGAGAGGGTACGCAGTATTTT. Translating gives CASSSGWGLAGEGTQYF. The full variable domain, its missing parts supplied by reference TRBV7-2 and TRBJ2-3, is GAGVSQSPSNKVTEKGKDVELRCDPISGHTALYWYRQSLGQGLEFLIYFQGNSAPDKSGLPSDRFSAERTGGSVSTLTIQRTQQEDSAVYLCASSSGWGLAGEGTQYFGPGTRLTVL.

The V call is TRBV9, the J call TRBJ1-5; D perhaps matches TRBD1 (6 bases). Germline CDR1 is SGDLS and CDR2 is YYNGEE. This CDR3 region has 14 residues. The V gene lost 3 bases and the J gene lost 15 bases, with 22 bases spanning the gap. CDR3 sequence (DNA): TGTGCCAGCAGCGACCCTCCAGGGGTTTGGGGGCGGCATTTT. Translation: CASSDPPGVWGRHF.

The chain combines TRBV5-1 with TRBJ2-2; D is ambiguous. The length of the CDR3 is 12 residues. The V gene lost 1 base and the J gene lost 6 bases, with 4 bases spanning the gap. CDR1 SGHRS and CDR2 YFSETQ come from the germline V gene. CDR3 sequence (DNA): TGCGCCAGCAGCTTGACTCCCGGGGAGCTGTTTTTT. Amino acid sequence: CASSLTPGELFF. Combining the CDR3 with reference TRBV5-1 and TRBJ2-2 gives the whole variable domain KAGVTQTPRYLIKTRGQQVTLSCSPISGHRSVSWYQQTPGQGLQFLFEYFSETQRNKGNFPGRFSGRQFSNSRSEMNVSTLELGDSALYLCASSLTPGELFFGEGSRLTVL.

The rearrangement joins TRBV5-8 to TRBJ2-5; 12 bases align to TRBD2. The trim removed 4 bases at V and 4 bases at J, leaving 8 bases unmatched. Germline values: CDR1 SGHTS, CDR2 YDEGEE. The CDR3 is made up of 16 amino acids. Here the CDR3 DNA reads TGTGCCAGCAGCAAGGGACTAGCGGGCTTAGGAGAGACCCAGTACTTC. This gives the protein CASSKGLAGLGETQYF.

The V and J genes are TRBV19 and TRBJ2-7, with 7 bases identical to TRBD1. CDR3 length equals 14 residues. Germline V CDR1 and CDR2: LNHDA, SQIVND (reference sequence). The ends lost 4 bases at V and 7 bases at J; junction bases unmatched: 10. CDR3 amino acids: CASSTGQAAGEQYF. CDR3 coding DNA: TGTGCCAGTAGTACCGGACAGGCCGCAGGGGAGCAGTACTTC.

V and J are TRBV2 and TRBJ2-2; a possible D gene is TRBD1 (7 bases). This CDR3 has 15 residues. Germline V gene lookup returns CDR1 SNHLY and CDR2 FYNNEI. The V and J ends lost 4 bases and 5 bases respectively, with 14 bases between them. Written as DNA, the CDR3 is TGTGCCAGCAGTGGTGCAGGGGGGTTAACCGGGGAGCTGTTTTTT. Protein: CASSGAGGLTGELFF.

The chain carries TRBV25-1 and TRBJ1-6, with D possibly being TRBD1 (5 bases). V was cut by 4 bases and J by 9 bases, with 7 bases left in between. This CDR3 contains 12 residues. CDR1 MGHDK and CDR2 SYGVNS come from the germline V gene. CDR3 coding DNA: TGTGCCAGCAGTGTGGGGGGTTCACCCCTCCACTTT. This codes for CASSVGGSPLHF.

This sequence joins TRBV18 and TRBJ2-5, with TRBD1 matching over 10 bases. Germline assignment: CDR1 KGHSH and CDR2 LQKENI. The CDR3 sequence is 17 residues long. Trimming removed 5 bases from V and 5 bases from J; junction bases left unmatched: 14. The CDR3 DNA follows: TGTGCCAGCTCAGTGCCCTTTGACAGGGGGCGCAGTGAGACCCAGTACTTC. Translated: CASSVPFDRGRSETQYF.

This rearrangement joins TRBV19 to TRBJ2-7; 14 bases line up with TRBD2. This CDR3 spans 15 amino acids. J was trimmed by 7 bases and V by 3 bases; bases with no gene match: 5. Germline V CDR1 and CDR2: LNHDA, SQIVND (reference sequence). The CDR3 region is CASSMGLAGAGEQYF. The CDR3 bases are TGTGCCAGTAGTATGGGACTAGCGGGAGCTGGAGAGCAGTACTTC.

This clone came up once. This chain connects TRBV14 to TRBJ2-7, with 7 bases that match TRBD2. The V and J ends lost 2 bases and 2 bases, in that order; junction bases with no gene match: 3. The CDR3 runs to 14 residues. Germline V CDR1 and CDR2: SGHDN, FVKESK. The CDR3 DNA follows: TGTGCCAGCAGCCAACTCGGGGGGACCTACGAGCAGTACTTC. Protein product: CASSQLGGTYEQYF.

This chain connects TRBV29-1 to TRBJ1-2; D is unresolved. V lost 3 bases and J lost 1, with 6 bases in between. The length of the CDR3 is 12 residues. Germline CDR1 is SQVTM and CDR2 is ANQGSEA. CDR3 amino acids: CSVDSVNYGYTF. CDR3 in DNA: TGCAGCGTTGACTCGGTTAACTATGGCTACACCTTC. Using reference TRBV29-1 and TRBJ1-2 for the parts outside the CDR3, the full variable domain is SAVISQKPSRDICQRGTSLTIQCQVDSQVTMMFWYRQQPGQSLTLIATANQGSEATYESGFVIDKFPISRPNLTFSTLTVSNMSPEDSSIYLCSVDSVNYGYTFGSGTRLTVV.

This clone appeared once. This sequence joins TRBV11-2 and TRBJ2-7; 9 bases line up with TRBD2. The CDR3 runs 14 residues. Per germline, CDR1 SGHAT and CDR2 FQNNGV. Trimming at V came to 5 bases and at J to 3 bases, leaving 5 bases not matched to a gene. CDR3 loop: CASSPGTSSYEQYF. CDR3 DNA sequence: TGTGCCAGCAGCCCCGGGACTAGCAGCTACGAGCAGTACTTC.

V is TRBV29-1 and J is TRBJ1-2; the match to TRBD1 covers 7 bases. Germline V CDR1 and CDR2: SQVTM, ANQGSEA. The length of the CDR3 is 17 residues. The junction had 25 bases not matched to a gene; V was cut back by 7 bases and J by 8 bases. CDR3 sequence reads: CSAATGTAFPLREGYTF. CDR3 coding DNA: TGCAGCGCAGCTACCGGGACAGCCTTTCCACTTAGAGAGGGCTACACCTTC.